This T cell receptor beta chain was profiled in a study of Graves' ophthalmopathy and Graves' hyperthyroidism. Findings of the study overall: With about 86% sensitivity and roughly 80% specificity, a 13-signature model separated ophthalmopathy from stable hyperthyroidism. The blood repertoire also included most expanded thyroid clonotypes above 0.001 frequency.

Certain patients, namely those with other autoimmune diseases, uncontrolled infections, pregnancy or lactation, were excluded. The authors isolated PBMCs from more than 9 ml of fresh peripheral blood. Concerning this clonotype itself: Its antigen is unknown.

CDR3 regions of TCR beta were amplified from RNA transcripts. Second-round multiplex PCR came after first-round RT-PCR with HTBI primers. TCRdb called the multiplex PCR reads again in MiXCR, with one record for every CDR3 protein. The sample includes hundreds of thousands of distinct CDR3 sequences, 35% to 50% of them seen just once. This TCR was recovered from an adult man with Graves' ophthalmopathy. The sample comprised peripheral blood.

CDR3 DNA sequence: TGTGCCAGCAGTTACTATTTCCCGGGGGACACTGAAGCTTTCTTT. Its translation is CASSYYFPGDTEAFF. V usage is TRBV2 and J usage is TRBJ1-1; a possible D gene is TRBD1 (5 bases). Germline CDR1 and CDR2: SNHLY and FYNNEI. This CDR3 is 15 amino acids long. Trimming removed 5 bases at V and 3 bases at J, with 16 bases between.